What follows is one T cell receptor beta chain and its context. Donors in Cohort 3 who had recovered were those with two negative PCRs, healthcare professional clearance, or resolution of their symptoms. These data come from a study of blood T cell repertoires in COVID-19. Study-wide background: Both acute and convalescent COVID-19 samples were obtained from the United States, Italy and Spain. PBMCs, B-cell-depleted T cells, or T cells provided the cDNA or gDNA that made up the material.

Per germline, CDR1 LNHDA and CDR2 SQIVND (reference sequence). Trimming removed 6 bases from V and 2 bases from J; junction bases left unmatched: 9. CDR3 length equals 17 residues. Study processing details: How many nucleated cells were present was estimated from reference gene primer amplification. TCRdb's copy holds only in-frame clones and misses some; the assay was immunoSEQ multiplex PCR. Clone size and V and J calls were adopted from that table, with D and trimming inferred from the DNA. Of over 250,000 clones detected, around 89% appear once; the ten largest clones hold 8.8%. Source material: PBMCs or T cells enriched from blood (not recorded which). This receptor was taken from a middle-aged man who had recovered from COVID-19. This chain connects TRBV19 to TRBJ2-5, with 13 bases lining up with TRBD2. The CDR3 coding sequence is TGTGCCAGTAGCTACGGGGGACTAGCGGGAATTCAAGAGACCCAGTACTTC. It is translated as CASSYGGLAGIQETQYF.